The sequence of this T cell receptor (beta chain) was determined in a study of blood T cell repertoires in COVID-19. At the level of the study: The United States, Italy and Spain were the sources of the acute and convalescent COVID-19 samples. Sources were T cells, B-cell-depleted T cells, or PBMCs; the material itself was cDNA or gDNA.

CDR3 length: 14 amino acids. Trimming took 5 bases from V and 4 from J, leaving 14 bases between them. The germline V gene encodes CDR1 MDHEN and CDR2 SYDVKM. In the authors' workflow: Estimation of nucleated cell counts was performed using reference gene primer amplification. The assay was immunoSEQ multiplex PCR, and TCRdb's table has in-frame clones only and misses some. The V and J calls and the clone size are those of that table, but D and trimming were determined from the DNA. The table lists approximately 100,000 clones, 70% to 90% of them singletons. This clone appeared once. The rearrangement uses TRBV28 and TRBJ1-2; D is ambiguous. Specimen: peripheral blood. The clonotype originates from a woman in her fifties or sixties with acute or convalescent COVID-19. The chain's CDR3 is CASSPPGAGYGYTF. The CDR3 DNA is TGTGCCAGCAGTCCGCCCGGTGCGGGCTATGGCTACACCTTC.